This passage covers 6 T cell receptor beta chains from one sample sequenced in a study of metastatic and nonmetastatic thyroid tumors. Thyroid surgery had not been preceded by any treatment in any patient. TCRdb called clones again from the PCR reads with MiXCR. The sample gives 20,000 to 25,000 clones, about 22% of which show up once; around 12% is in the top ten. Sequenced: tumor tissue. These receptor sequences come from a female donor with papillary thyroid cancer or a benign thyroid nodule (not recorded which). Some clones in this sample may be carry-over from other donors' samples.

The table lists this clone with many counts. This rearrangement joins TRBV14 to TRBJ2-1; D not resolved. Germline CDR1 and CDR2: SGHDN and FVKESK. The ends were cut back, 7 bases at V and 7 bases at J, with 17 bases in the middle. There are 14 residues in the CDR3. CDR3 DNA: TGTGCCAGCACCAAATCTCAGATGACGAATGAGCAGTTCTTC. Amino acids: CASTKSQMTNEQFF.

This clone has more than one count but fewer than ten. The CDR3 loop reads CASSSGDTQYF. CDR3 in DNA: TGTGCCAGTAGTTCGGGAGATACGCAGTATTTT. The chain is built from TRBV19 and TRBJ2-3; D remains unclear. This CDR3 spans 11 amino acids. The V and J ends lost 5 bases and 5 bases respectively, with 5 bases between them. The germline CDR1 and CDR2 sequences are LNHDA and SQIVND (reference sequence).

About this clone: Given the absence of the conserved phenylalanine or tryptophan at the CDR3 end, a read error is likely. The rearrangement links TRBV30 to TRBJ2-7; 9 nucleotides line up with TRBD2. This CDR3 comprises 17 residues. Losses at the gene ends were 0 bases for V and 0 bases for J; bases not matched to a gene: 9. Germline V CDR1 and CDR2: GTSNPN, SVGIG (reference sequence). The CDR3 loop reads CAWSVSTLAGPSYEQYL. DNA for the CDR3: TGTGCCTGGAGTGTATCCACCCTAGCGGGACCCTCCTACGAGCAGTACCTC.

This clone was recorded many times. V gene TRBV5-1 combines with J gene TRBJ2-7, with TRBD1 identical over 9 bases. Trimming removed 4 bases from V and 3 bases from J; junction bases left unmatched: 5. The CDR3 has 14 amino acids. Germline V gene data show CDR1 as SGHRS and CDR2 as YFSETQ. CDR3 amino acids: CASSEQGARYEQYF. In DNA form, the CDR3 reads TGCGCCAGCAGCGAACAGGGGGCCCGCTACGAGCAGTACTTC.

This clone was found many times. The CDR3 loop reads CASSFLETDQYF. As DNA, the CDR3 is TGTGCCAGCAGCTTTCTGGAAACGGACCAGTACTTC. This chain links TRBV7-9 with TRBJ2-5; D uncertain. The V gene's germline CDR1 is SEHNR and CDR2 FQNEAQ (reference sequence). V lost 3 bases and J 10 bases, leaving 12 bases between the germline ends. The CDR3 runs to 12 residues.

This clone is labeled as medium-sized. The genes are TRBV2 and TRBJ2-7, with a possible D match to TRBD2 (6 bases). V was clipped by 6 bases and J by 3 bases, with 12 bases between them. The CDR3 is 13 amino acids. Germline CDR1 SNHLY, CDR2 FYNNEI. CDR3 coding DNA: TGTGCCAGCAGAAGACGACTAGTCTACGAGCAGTACTTC. This translates into CASRRRLVYEQYF. The entire variable domain, with the rest obtained from reference TRBV2 and TRBJ2-7, is as follows: EPEVTQTPSHQVTQMGQEVILRCVPISNHLYFYWYRQILGQKVEFLVSFYNNEISEKSEIFDDQFSVERPDGSNFTLKIRSTKLEDSAMYFCASRRRLVYEQYFGPGTRLTVT.